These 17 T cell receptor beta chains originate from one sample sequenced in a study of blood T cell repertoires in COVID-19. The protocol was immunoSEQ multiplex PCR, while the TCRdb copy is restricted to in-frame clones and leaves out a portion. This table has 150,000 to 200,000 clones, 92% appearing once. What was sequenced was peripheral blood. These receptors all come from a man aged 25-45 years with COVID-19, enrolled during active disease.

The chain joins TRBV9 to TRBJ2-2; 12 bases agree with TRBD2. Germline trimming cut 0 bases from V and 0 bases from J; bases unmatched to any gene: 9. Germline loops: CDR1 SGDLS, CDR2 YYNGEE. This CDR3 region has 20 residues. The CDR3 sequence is CASSVGGTSGRNANTGELFF. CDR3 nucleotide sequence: TGTGCCAGCAGCGTAGGGGGAACTAGCGGGAGGAACGCGAACACCGGGGAGCTGTTTTTT.

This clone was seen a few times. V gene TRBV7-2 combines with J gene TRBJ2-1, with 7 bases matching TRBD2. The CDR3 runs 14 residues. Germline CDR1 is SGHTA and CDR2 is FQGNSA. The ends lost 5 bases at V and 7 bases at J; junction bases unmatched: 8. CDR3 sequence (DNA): TGTGCCAGCAGCCCCCGGGGGAGGGCGAATGAGCAGTTCTTC. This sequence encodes CASSPRGRANEQFF. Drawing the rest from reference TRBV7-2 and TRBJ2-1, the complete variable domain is GAGVSQSPSNKVTEKGKDVELRCDPISGHTALYWYRQSLGQGLEFLIYFQGNSAPDKSGLPSDRFSAERTGGSVSTLTIQRTQQEDSAVYLCASSPRGRANEQFFGPGTRLTVL.

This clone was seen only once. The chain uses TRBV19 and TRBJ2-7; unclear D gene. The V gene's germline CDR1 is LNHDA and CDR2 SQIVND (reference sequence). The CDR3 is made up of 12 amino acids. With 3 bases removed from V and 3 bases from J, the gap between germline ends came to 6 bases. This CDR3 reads CASSIQDYEQYF. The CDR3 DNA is TGTGCCAGTAGTATTCAGGACTACGAGCAGTACTTC.

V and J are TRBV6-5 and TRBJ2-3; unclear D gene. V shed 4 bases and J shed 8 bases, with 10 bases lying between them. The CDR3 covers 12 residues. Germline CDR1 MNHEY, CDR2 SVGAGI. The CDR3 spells CASSSGWSTQYF. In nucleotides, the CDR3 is TGTGCCAGCAGTTCCGGTTGGAGTACGCAGTATTTT.

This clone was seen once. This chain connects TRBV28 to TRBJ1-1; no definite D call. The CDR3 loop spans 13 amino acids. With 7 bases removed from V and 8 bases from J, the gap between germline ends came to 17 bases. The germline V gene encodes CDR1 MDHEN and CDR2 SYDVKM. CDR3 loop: CASTERRTREAFF. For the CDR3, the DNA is TGTGCCAGCACCGAACGGAGGACGAGGGAAGCTTTCTTT.

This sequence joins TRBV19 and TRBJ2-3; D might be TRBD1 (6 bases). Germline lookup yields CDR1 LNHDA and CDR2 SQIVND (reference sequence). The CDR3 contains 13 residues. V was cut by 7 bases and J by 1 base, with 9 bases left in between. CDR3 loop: CASTRTGTDTQYF. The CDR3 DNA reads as TGTGCCAGTACTAGGACAGGCACAGATACGCAGTATTTT.

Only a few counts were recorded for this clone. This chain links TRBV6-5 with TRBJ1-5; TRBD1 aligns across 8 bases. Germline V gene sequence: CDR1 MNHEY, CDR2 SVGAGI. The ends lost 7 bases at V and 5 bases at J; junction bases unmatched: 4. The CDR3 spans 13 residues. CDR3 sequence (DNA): TGTGCCAGCACTCAGGGGGCCTATCAGCCCCAGCATTTT. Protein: CASTQGAYQPQHF.

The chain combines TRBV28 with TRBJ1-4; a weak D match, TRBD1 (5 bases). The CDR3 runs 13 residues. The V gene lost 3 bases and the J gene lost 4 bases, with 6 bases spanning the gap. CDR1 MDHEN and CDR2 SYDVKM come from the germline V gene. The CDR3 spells CASSFDSNEKLFF. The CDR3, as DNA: TGTGCCAGCAGTTTCGACAGTAATGAAAAACTGTTTTTT. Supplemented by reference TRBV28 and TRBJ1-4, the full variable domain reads DVKVTQSSRYLVKRTGEKVFLECVQDMDHENMFWYRQDPGLGLRLIYFSYDVKMKEKGDIPEGYSVSREKKERFSLILESASTNQTSMYLCASSFDSNEKLFFGSGTQLSVL.

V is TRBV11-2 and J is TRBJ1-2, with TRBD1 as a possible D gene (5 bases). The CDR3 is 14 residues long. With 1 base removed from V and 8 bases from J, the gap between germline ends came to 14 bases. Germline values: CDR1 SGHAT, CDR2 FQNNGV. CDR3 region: CASSLGPGGDGYTF. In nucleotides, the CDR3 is TGTGCCAGCAGCTTAGGGCCGGGCGGGGACGGCTACACCTTC.

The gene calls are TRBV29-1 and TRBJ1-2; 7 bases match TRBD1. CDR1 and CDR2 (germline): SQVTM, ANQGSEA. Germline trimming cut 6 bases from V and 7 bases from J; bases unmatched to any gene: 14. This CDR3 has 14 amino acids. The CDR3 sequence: CSVTLTGTGGGYTF. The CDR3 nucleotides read TGCAGCGTAACACTGACAGGGACCGGGGGTGGCTACACCTTC.

Written as DNA, the CDR3 is TGTGCCAGCAGTGTAGAGGACAGAGGCTACGAGCAGTACTTC. It encodes CASSVEDRGYEQYF. The rearrangement uses TRBV2 and TRBJ2-7; tentative D call: TRBD1 (6 bases). Germline CDR1 reads SNHLY; CDR2 reads FYNNEI. Trimming took off 4 bases at V and 3 bases at J, with 13 bases between the two ends. The CDR3 covers 14 residues.

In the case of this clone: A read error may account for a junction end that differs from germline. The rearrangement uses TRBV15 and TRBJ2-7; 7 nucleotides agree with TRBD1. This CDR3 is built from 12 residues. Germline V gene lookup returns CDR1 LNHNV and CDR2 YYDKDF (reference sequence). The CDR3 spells CATSRDMTGLDF. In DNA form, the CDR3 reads TGTGCCACCAGCAGAGATATGACAGGGCTAGACTTC.

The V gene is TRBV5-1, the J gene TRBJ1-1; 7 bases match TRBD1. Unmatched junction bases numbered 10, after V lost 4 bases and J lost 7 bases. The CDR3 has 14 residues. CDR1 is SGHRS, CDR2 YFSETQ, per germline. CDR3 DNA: TGCGCCAGCAGCCATTATGGACAGGAGGGTGAAGCTTTCTTT. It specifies CASSHYGQEGEAFF.

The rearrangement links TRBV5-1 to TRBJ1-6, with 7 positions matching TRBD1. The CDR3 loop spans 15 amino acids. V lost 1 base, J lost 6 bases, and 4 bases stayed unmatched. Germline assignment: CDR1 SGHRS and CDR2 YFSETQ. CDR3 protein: CASSLRDSLNSPLHF. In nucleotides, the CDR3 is TGCGCCAGCAGCTTGAGGGACAGCCTTAATTCACCCCTCCACTTT. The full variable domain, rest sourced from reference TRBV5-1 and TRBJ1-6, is KAGVTQTPRYLIKTRGQQVTLSCSPISGHRSVSWYQQTPGQGLQFLFEYFSETQRNKGNFPGRFSGRQFSNSRSEMNVSTLELGDSALYLCASSLRDSLNSPLHFGNGTRLTVT.

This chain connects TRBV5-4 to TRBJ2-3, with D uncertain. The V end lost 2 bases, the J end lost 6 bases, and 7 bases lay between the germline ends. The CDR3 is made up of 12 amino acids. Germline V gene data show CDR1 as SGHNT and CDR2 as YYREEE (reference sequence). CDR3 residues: CASSFFPDTQYF. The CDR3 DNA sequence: TGTGCCAGCAGCTTCTTCCCGGATACGCAGTATTTT.

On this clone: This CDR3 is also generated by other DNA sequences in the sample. As DNA, the CDR3 is TGTGCCAGCAGCTTGGGCGGGAGCTCCTACAATGAGCAGTTCTTC. Protein: CASSLGGSSYNEQFF. V and J are TRBV5-4 and TRBJ2-1, with 7 bases identical to TRBD2. This CDR3 has 15 residues. Trimming removed 0 bases from V and 0 bases from J; junction bases left unmatched: 0. CDR1 is SGHNT and CDR2 is YYREEE in the germline V gene (reference sequence).

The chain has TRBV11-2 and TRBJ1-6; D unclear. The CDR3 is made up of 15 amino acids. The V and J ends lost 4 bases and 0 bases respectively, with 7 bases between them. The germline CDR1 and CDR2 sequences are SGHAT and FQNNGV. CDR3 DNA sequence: TGTGCCAGCAGCTCTGGTAGCTCCTATAATTCACCCCTCCACTTT. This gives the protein CASSSGSSYNSPLHF.